This section outlines one T cell receptor beta chain sequence together with its context. CD8+CD57+ cell expansion had been shown by flow cytometry in patients chosen for sequencing. Therapy had not been given to patients before blood sampling. This specimen belongs to a study of CD8+CD57+ T cells in acquired aplastic anemia. The study profiled TCR beta VDJ and CDR3 using genomic DNA as template. Each CDR3 protein gets one entry after TCRdb re-called the reads with MiXCR. The sample contains about 160,000 distinct CDR3 sequences, 40% to 55% of which appear only once. This CDR3 has 20 amino acids. Germline V lookup: CDR1 KGHSH, CDR2 LQKENI. Trimming cost V 2 bases and J 0 bases; bases outside gene matches: 14.

This receptor was identified in a human donor with aplastic anemia. This chain links TRBV18 with TRBJ2-1; 9 positions agree with TRBD2. Sequenced input: sorted CD4+, CD8+, or CD8+CD57+ T cells (not recorded which) from PBMCs. CDR3 nucleotide sequence: TGTGCCAGCTCACCAAGTTCTAGCGGGGCGCCCAAAAGCTCCTACAATGAGCAGTTCTTC. Protein product: CASSPSSSGAPKSSYNEQFF.